A single sample gave rise to the 18 T cell receptor beta chains below, sequenced in a study of identical twins. A single record per CDR3 protein comes from TCRdb applying MiXCR to the 5' RACE reads. In the table there are 500,000 or so distinct CDR3 sequences, approximately 14% of which are singletons. This sample also appeared in a second study, on yellow fever vaccine responses in identical twins.

Specimen: CD4+ T cells sorted from blood. These receptors were collected from a woman aged 18-29 years in good health.

This chain links TRBV2 with TRBJ1-1; D is unclear. From germline, CDR1 is SNHLY and CDR2 FYNNEI. The CDR3 loop spans 13 amino acids. Trimming took 5 bases from V and 1 from J, leaving 8 bases between them. CDR3 protein: CASSSDKNTEAFF. The CDR3, as DNA: TGTGCCAGCAGTTCCGACAAGAACACTGAAGCTTTCTTT.

This clonotype showed up just a few times. The V gene is TRBV11-1, the J gene TRBJ2-5, with D unresolved. This CDR3 region has 14 residues. V was cut by 5 bases and J by 2 bases, with 12 bases left in between. Per germline, CDR1 SGHAT and CDR2 FQDESV (reference sequence). CDR3 nucleotide sequence: TGTGCCAGCAGCCCAGGATTGGGGCAAGAGACCCAGTACTTC. This encodes CASSPGLGQETQYF.

The chain employs TRBV6-4 and TRBJ2-3; 7 nucleotides line up with TRBD2. The germline V gene encodes CDR1 MRHNA and CDR2 SNTAGT. J was trimmed by 2 bases and V by 7 bases; bases with no gene match: 9. This CDR3 contains 15 residues. The CDR3 loop is CASKDGGTTTDTQYF. CDR3 bases: TGTGCCAGCAAGGATGGCGGGACTACCACAGATACGCAGTATTTT.

Only a few counts were recorded for this clonotype. V is TRBV12-3 or TRBV12-4 and J is TRBJ2-1; 9 bases line up with TRBD2. V shed 0 bases, J shed 7 bases, and the junction held 7 bases outside the gene matches. The CDR3 extends over 16 amino acids. CDR3 in amino acids: CASSLAAGGRTNEQFF. The DNA for the CDR3 is TGTGCCAGCAGTTTAGCAGCGGGGGGAAGAACTAATGAGCAGTTCTTC.

Ten or more counts support this clonotype. This chain uses TRBV7-3 with TRBJ2-3, with D tentatively TRBD2 (6 bases). This CDR3 has 17 residues. CDR1 SGHTA and CDR2 FQGTGA come from the germline V gene. The germline V and J ends were trimmed by 2 bases and 1 base, with 16 bases remaining between them. The CDR3 reads CASSLYTGSQGTDTQYF. CDR3 in DNA: TGTGCCAGCAGCTTATATACCGGGAGTCAGGGCACAGATACGCAGTATTTT.

This clonotype was counted at least ten times. V and J are TRBV28 and TRBJ2-7, with D perhaps TRBD2 (5 bases). The V end was cut by 1 base, the J end by 9 bases, with 10 bases between. The CDR3 length is 12 residues. Germline CDR1 is MDHEN and CDR2 is SYDVKM. The CDR3 DNA follows: TGTGCCAGCAGTTTATCCGGGGAAGGGCAGTACTTC. Protein product: CASSLSGEGQYF. Full variable domain (outside the CDR3, taken from reference TRBV28 and TRBJ2-7): DVKVTQSSRYLVKRTGEKVFLECVQDMDHENMFWYRQDPGLGLRLIYFSYDVKMKEKGDIPEGYSVSREKKERFSLILESASTNQTSMYLCASSLSGEGQYFGPGTRLTVT.

The DNA of the CDR3 is TGTGCCAGTAGACTAGCGGGAAGCCCATACCAGTTCTTC. It is translated as CASRLAGSPYQFF. This chain joins TRBV3-1 and TRBJ2-1, with TRBD2 matching 11 bases. Germline V lookup: CDR1 LGHDT, CDR2 YNNKEL (reference sequence). V dropped 9 bases and J dropped 13; count of bases not matched to a gene: 11. The length of the CDR3 is 13 residues.

This clonotype was picked up a small number of times. The chain has TRBV25-1 and TRBJ2-2, with 12 positions matching TRBD2. Losses at the gene ends were 6 bases for V and 4 bases for J; bases not matched to a gene: 6. This CDR3 spans 16 amino acids. Looked up from germline, CDR1 is MGHDK and CDR2 is SYGVNS. CDR3: CASRRTSGMGTGELFF. The CDR3 DNA is TGTGCCAGCAGAAGGACTAGCGGGATGGGCACCGGGGAGCTGTTTTTT.

This clonotype has just one count. The V call is TRBV6-5, the J call TRBJ2-3; D is possibly TRBD1 (6 bases). CDR3 size: 16 residues. Trimming removed 2 bases at V and 3 bases at J, with 15 bases between. Germline CDR1 and CDR2: MNHEY and SVGAGI. The CDR3 region has the DNA TGTGCCAGCAGTTACCACCCAGGGGCCCCGACAGATACGCAGTATTTT. It specifies CASSYHPGAPTDTQYF.

This clonotype occurred a few times. The chain is built from TRBV12-3 or TRBV12-4 and TRBJ2-3; unclear D gene. Trimming removed 7 bases at V and 5 bases at J, with 13 bases between. The CDR3 is made up of 13 amino acids. CDR3 DNA sequence: TGTGCCAGCAAGTTTTCTGGGGTAGATACGCAGTATTTT. Translating it yields CASKFSGVDTQYF.

This clonotype was counted a few times. The J gene is TRBJ2-7, the V gene TRBV12-3 or TRBV12-4; 8 bases align to TRBD1. With V trimmed by 7 bases and J by 6 bases, 14 bases remained unmatched. This CDR3 has 15 amino acids. The CDR3 spells CASTGTGGKVGEQYF. CDR3 sequence (DNA): TGTGCCAGCACCGGAACAGGGGGGAAAGTAGGCGAGCAGTACTTC.

This clonotype turned up a few times. The rearrangement joins TRBV27 to TRBJ2-7; a weak D match, TRBD1 (6 bases). The CDR3 sequence is 16 residues long. The V end was cut by 2 bases, the J end by 5 bases, with 19 bases between. Germline assignment: CDR1 MNHEY and CDR2 SMNVEV (reference sequence). CDR3 amino acids: CASSLEGTFPVHEQYF. CDR3 nucleotide sequence: TGTGCCAGCAGTTTAGAGGGGACATTTCCGGTCCACGAGCAGTACTTC.

The chain is built from TRBV2 and TRBJ1-5; D is undetermined. The CDR3 has 13 residues. CDR1 and CDR2 from the germline V gene are SNHLY and FYNNEI. The V end was cut by 5 bases, the J end by 3 bases, with 8 bases between. CDR3 loop: CASSYASNQPQHF. The DNA of the CDR3 is TGTGCCAGCAGTTACGCATCCAATCAGCCCCAGCATTTT.

The gene calls are TRBV27 and TRBJ2-3; D unresolved. The V gene lost 3 bases and the J gene lost 7 bases, with 14 bases spanning the gap. In germline, CDR1 is MNHEY, CDR2 SMNVEV (reference sequence). This CDR3 is 14 amino acids long. CDR3 nucleotide sequence: TGTGCCAGCAGTTTTACAGTAGCACCACATACGCAGTATTTT. Its protein product is CASSFTVAPHTQYF.

The chain recombines TRBV5-6 with TRBJ2-3; 9 positions match TRBD1. V was clipped by 5 bases and J by 4 bases; unmatched bases: 11. The CDR3 extends over 16 amino acids. The germline CDR1 and CDR2 sequences are SGHDT and YYEEEE. In DNA, the CDR3 is TGTGCCAGCAGTCGGCTCCGACAGGGGGGCCCAGATACGCAGTATTTT. Protein product: CASSRLRQGGPDTQYF. Based on the CDR3 plus reference TRBV5-6 and TRBJ2-3, the full variable domain is DAGVTQSPTHLIKTRGQQVTLRCSPKSGHDTVSWYQQALGQGPQFIFQYYEEEERQRGNFPDRFSGHQFPNYSSELNVNALLLGDSALYLCASSRLRQGGPDTQYFGPGTRLTVL.

V gene TRBV10-2 combines with J gene TRBJ2-4; TRBD1 is a possible D gene (6 bases). The CDR3 is 14 amino acids. Trimming removed 6 bases from V and 7 bases from J, with 16 bases in between. Germline V CDR1 and CDR2: WSHSY, SAAADI. The CDR3 loop reads CASRPPGQSNIQYF. DNA for the CDR3: TGCGCCAGCAGACCCCCCGGACAGAGTAACATTCAGTACTTC.

The genes are TRBV12-3 or TRBV12-4 and TRBJ1-1; a possible D gene is TRBD1 (5 bases). This CDR3 region has 15 residues. Between the trimmed V and J ends, which lost 3 bases and 2 bases, there was a span of 13 bases. CDR3 loop: CASSLAQGPNTEAFF. The CDR3 DNA reads TGTGCCAGCAGTTTGGCCCAGGGACCAAACACTGAAGCTTTCTTT.

This clonotype appeared a few times. This chain uses TRBV19 with TRBJ1-5; D is undetermined. V lost 1 base, J lost 0 bases, and 7 bases lay in between. The CDR3 contains 15 residues. Germline CDR1 LNHDA, CDR2 SQIVND (reference sequence). In nucleotides, the CDR3 is TGTGCCAGTAGTATAGTTGGGGATAGCAATCAGCCCCAGCATTTT. This encodes CASSIVGDSNQPQHF. Drawing the rest from reference TRBV19 and TRBJ1-5, the complete variable domain is DGGITQSPKYLFRKEGQNVTLSCEQNLNHDAMYWYRQDPGQGLRLIYYSQIVNDFQKGDIAEGYSVSREKKESFPLTVTSAQKNPTAFYLCASSIVGDSNQPQHFGDGTRLSIL.